Presented here are 2 T cell receptor beta chains from one specimen sequenced in a study of PD-L1 blockade in urothelial cancer. Time point defined: pretreatment peripheral blood. Some clones are missing from TCRdb's copy, which holds only in-frame ones; the method was immunoSEQ multiplex PCR. Here the sample spans 35,000 to 45,000 clones, approximately 91% being singletons. This specimen consisted of PBMCs, obtained around atezolizumab (anti-PD-L1) treatment. The source is a woman aged 60 to 75 with urothelial cancer.

The CDR3 is CASSPDREAFF. Here the CDR3 DNA reads TGTGCCAGCAGTCCGGACAGAGAAGCTTTCTTT. V is TRBV6-6 and J is TRBJ1-1, with D perhaps TRBD1 (6 bases). Trimming shortened V by 5 bases and J by 8 bases, and 9 bases separated the two germline ends. Germline V lookup: CDR1 MNHNY, CDR2 SVGAGI (reference sequence). CDR3 length equals 11 residues.

This clone was seen a single time. The chain carries TRBV7-2 and TRBJ2-7; D gene ambiguous. Looked up from germline, CDR1 is SGHTA and CDR2 is FQGNSA. This CDR3 is 13 amino acids long. V dropped 6 bases and J dropped 3 bases, with 12 bases sitting between them. The CDR3: CASSSPELYEQYF. Here the CDR3 DNA reads TGTGCCAGCAGTTCCCCCGAGCTCTACGAGCAGTACTTC.